The 3 T cell receptor beta chains presented below share a single source sample, sequenced in a study of T cells in Graves' hyperthyroidism and ophthalmopathy. Researchers amplified the TCR beta CDR3 regions from RNA transcripts. HTBI primers drove first-round RT-PCR of the TCR CDR3. A single record per CDR3 protein comes from TCRdb applying MiXCR to the multiplex PCR reads. Here the sample spans hundreds of thousands of distinct CDR3 sequences, 12% to 15% being singletons. Sequencing used blood. The source of these receptors is a woman in her forties with Graves' hyperthyroidism.

This clonotype was counted at least ten times. The rearrangement joins TRBV2 to TRBJ1-1; D is ambiguous. Germline values: CDR1 SNHLY, CDR2 FYNNEI. This CDR3 has 13 residues. Between the trimmed V and J ends, which lost 4 bases and 13 bases, there was a span of 19 bases. This chain's CDR3 is CASSVLAEWVDFF. The CDR3 bases are TGTGCCAGCAGTGTTTTGGCCGAATGGGTTGATTTCTTT.

CDR3 in amino acids: CAISEDRTGELFF. CDR3 sequence (DNA): TGTGCCATCAGTGAGGACCGAACCGGGGAGCTGTTTTTT. The V gene is TRBV10-3, the J gene TRBJ2-2; no clear D. Germline values: CDR1 ENHRY, CDR2 SYGVKD. V lost 2 bases to trimming and J lost 5 bases, with 6 bases between them. This CDR3 comprises 13 residues.

J is TRBJ2-6 and V is TRBV2; D gene uncertain. Germline CDR1 and CDR2: SNHLY and FYNNEI. CDR3 length: 17 residues. Trimming left V 2 bases short and J 0 bases short, with 11 bases between. The CDR3 DNA sequence: TGTGCCAGCAGTGAATTAGGTCTCCACTCTGGGGCCAACGTCCTGACTTTC. Translating gives CASSELGLHSGANVLTF. The full variable domain, rest sourced from reference TRBV2 and TRBJ2-6, is EPEVTQTPSHQVTQMGQEVILRCVPISNHLYFYWYRQILGQKVEFLVSFYNNEISEKSEIFDDQFSVERPDGSNFTLKIRSTKLEDSAMYFCASSELGLHSGANVLTFGAGSRLTVL.